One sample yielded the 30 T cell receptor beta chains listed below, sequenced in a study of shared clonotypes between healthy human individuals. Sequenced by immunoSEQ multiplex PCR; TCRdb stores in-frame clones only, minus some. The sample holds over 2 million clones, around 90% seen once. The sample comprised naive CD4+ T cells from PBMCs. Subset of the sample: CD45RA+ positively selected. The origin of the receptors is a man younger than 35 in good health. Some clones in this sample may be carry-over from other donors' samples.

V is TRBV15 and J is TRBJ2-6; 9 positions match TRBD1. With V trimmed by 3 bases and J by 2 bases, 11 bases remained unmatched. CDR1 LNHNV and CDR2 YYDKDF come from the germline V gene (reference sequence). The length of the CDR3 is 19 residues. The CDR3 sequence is CATSSVLGTGTAGANVLTF. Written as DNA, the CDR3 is TGTGCCACCAGCAGCGTCCTGGGGACAGGGACAGCTGGGGCCAACGTCCTGACTTTC. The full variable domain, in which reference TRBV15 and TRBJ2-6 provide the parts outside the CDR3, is DAMVIQNPRYQVTQFGKPVTLSCSQTLNHNVMYWYQQKSSQAPKLLFHYYDKDFNNEADTPDNFQSRRPNTSFCFLDIRSPGLGDTAMYLCATSSVLGTGTAGANVLTFGAGSRLTVL.

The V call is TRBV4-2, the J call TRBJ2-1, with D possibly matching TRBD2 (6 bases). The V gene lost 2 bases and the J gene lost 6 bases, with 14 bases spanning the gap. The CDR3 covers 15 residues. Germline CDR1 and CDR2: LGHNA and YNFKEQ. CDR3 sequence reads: CASSQRRLVGNEQFF. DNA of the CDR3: TGTGCCAGCAGCCAACGAAGACTAGTAGGCAATGAGCAGTTCTTC.

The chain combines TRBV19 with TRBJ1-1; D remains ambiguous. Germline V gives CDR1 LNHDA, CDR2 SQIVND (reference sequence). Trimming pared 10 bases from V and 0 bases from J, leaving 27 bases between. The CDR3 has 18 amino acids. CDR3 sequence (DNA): TGTGCCACCGGCGGTCCCGTTGGATCGGCTGGGATGAACACTGAAGCTTTCTTT. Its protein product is CATGGPVGSAGMNTEAFF. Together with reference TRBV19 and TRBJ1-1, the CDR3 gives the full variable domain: DGGITQSPKYLFRKEGQNVTLSCEQNLNHDAMYWYRQDPGQGLRLIYYSQIVNDFQKGDIAEGYSVSREKKESFPLTVTSAQKNPTAFYLCATGGPVGSAGMNTEAFFGQGTRLTVV.

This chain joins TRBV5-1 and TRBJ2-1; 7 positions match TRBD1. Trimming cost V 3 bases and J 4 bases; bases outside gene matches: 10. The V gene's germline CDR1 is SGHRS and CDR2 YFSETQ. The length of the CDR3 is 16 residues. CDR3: CASSSTSGQQYNEQFF. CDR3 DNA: TGCGCCAGCAGCTCCACGTCGGGACAGCAGTACAATGAGCAGTTCTTC.

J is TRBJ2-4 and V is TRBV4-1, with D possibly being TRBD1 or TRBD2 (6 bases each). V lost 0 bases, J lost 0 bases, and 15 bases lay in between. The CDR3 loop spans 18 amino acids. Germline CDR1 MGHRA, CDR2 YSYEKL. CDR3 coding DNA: TGCGCCAGCAGCCAAGATAGGGGGGAGCTTGTAGCCAAAAACATTCAGTACTTC. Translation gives CASSQDRGELVAKNIQYF.

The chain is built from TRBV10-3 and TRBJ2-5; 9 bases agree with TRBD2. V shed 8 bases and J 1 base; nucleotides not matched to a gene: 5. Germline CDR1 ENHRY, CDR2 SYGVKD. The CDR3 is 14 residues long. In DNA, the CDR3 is TGTGCCATCGGGCCTAGCGGGACCCAAGAGACCCAGTACTTC. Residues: CAIGPSGTQETQYF.

In DNA, the CDR3 is TGCGCCAGCAGCCTGGACAGAAGTTACTACGAGCAGTACTTC. Protein: CASSLDRSYYEQYF. The chain is built from TRBV5-1 and TRBJ2-7; TRBD1 is a possible D gene (6 bases). Germline CDR1 is SGHRS and CDR2 is YFSETQ. V gave up 4 bases and J gave up 3 bases, with 14 bases separating them. CDR3 length equals 14 residues.

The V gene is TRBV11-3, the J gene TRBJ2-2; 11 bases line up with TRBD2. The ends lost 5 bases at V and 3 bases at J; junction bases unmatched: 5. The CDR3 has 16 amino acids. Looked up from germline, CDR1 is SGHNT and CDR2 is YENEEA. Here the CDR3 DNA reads TGTGCCAGCAGCCCAGGGACTAGCGGATACACCGGGGAGCTGTTTTTT. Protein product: CASSPGTSGYTGELFF.

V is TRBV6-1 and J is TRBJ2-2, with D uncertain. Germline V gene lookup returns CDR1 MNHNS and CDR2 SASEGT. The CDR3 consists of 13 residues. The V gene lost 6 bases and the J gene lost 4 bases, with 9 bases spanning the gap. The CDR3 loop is CASRVTITGELFF. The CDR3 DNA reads TGTGCCAGCAGAGTCACTATCACCGGGGAGCTGTTTTTT.

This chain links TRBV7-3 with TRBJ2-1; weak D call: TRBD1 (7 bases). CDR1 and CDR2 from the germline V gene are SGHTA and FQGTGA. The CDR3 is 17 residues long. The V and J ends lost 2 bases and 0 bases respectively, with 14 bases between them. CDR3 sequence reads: CASSLGGHRGSYNEQFF. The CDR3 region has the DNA TGTGCCAGCAGCTTAGGGGGGCACAGGGGCTCCTACAATGAGCAGTTCTTC.

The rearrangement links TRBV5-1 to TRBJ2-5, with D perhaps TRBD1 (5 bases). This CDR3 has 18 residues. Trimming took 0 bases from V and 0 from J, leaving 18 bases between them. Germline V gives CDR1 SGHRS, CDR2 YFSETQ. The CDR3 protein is CASSLEPRRGKYQETQYF. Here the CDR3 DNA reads TGCGCCAGCAGCTTGGAACCCAGAAGGGGAAAGTACCAAGAGACCCAGTACTTC.

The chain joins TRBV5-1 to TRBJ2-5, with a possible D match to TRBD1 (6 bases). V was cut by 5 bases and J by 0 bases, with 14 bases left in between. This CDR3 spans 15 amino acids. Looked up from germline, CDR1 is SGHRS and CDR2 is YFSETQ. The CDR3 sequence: CASSYATGHQETQYF. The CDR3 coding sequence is TGCGCCAGCAGTTACGCAACAGGGCACCAAGAGACCCAGTACTTC.

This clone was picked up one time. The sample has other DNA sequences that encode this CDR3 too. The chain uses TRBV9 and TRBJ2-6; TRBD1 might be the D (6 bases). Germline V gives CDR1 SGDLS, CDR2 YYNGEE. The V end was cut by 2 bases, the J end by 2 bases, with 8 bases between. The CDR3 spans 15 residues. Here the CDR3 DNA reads TGTGCCAGCAGCGTTGCAGGGGCTGGGGCCAACGTCCTGACTTTC. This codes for CASSVAGAGANVLTF. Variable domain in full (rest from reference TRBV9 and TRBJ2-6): DSGVTQTPKHLITATGQRVTLRCSPRSGDLSVYWYQQSLDQGLQFLIQYYNGEERAKGNILERFSAQQFPDLHSELNLSSLELGDSALYFCASSVAGAGANVLTFGAGSRLTVL.

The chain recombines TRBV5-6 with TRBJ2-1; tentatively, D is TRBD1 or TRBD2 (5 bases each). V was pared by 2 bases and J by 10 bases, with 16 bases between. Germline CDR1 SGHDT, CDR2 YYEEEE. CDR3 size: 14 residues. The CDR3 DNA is TGTGCCAGCAGCTTTTCACCACTCTGGGGGGAGCAGTTCTTC. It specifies CASSFSPLWGEQFF.

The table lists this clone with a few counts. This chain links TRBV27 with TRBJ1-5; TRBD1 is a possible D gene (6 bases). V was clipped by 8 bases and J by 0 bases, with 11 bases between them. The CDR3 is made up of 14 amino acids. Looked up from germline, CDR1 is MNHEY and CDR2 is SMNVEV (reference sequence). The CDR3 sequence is CASGDRNSNQPQHF. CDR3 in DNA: TGTGCCAGCGGAGACAGGAATAGCAATCAGCCCCAGCATTTT.

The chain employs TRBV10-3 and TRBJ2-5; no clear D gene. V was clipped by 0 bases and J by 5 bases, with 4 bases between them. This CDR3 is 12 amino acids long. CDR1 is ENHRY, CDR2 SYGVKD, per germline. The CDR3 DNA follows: TGTGCCATCAGTGAGTCGTATGAGACCCAGTACTTC. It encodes CAISESYETQYF.

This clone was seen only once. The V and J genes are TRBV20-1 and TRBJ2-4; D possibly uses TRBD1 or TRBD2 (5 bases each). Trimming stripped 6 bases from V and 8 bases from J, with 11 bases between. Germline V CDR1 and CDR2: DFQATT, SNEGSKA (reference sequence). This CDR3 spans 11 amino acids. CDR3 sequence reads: CSAGWGYIQYF. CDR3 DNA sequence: TGCAGTGCCGGCTGGGGGTACATTCAGTACTTC.

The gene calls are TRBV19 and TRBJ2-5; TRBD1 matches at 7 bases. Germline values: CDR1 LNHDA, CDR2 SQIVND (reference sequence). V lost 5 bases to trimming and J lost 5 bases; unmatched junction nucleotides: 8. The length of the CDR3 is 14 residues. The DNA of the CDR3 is TGTGCCAGTAGTTTCCCGGGACAGAGGGAGACCCAGTACTTC. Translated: CASSFPGQRETQYF.

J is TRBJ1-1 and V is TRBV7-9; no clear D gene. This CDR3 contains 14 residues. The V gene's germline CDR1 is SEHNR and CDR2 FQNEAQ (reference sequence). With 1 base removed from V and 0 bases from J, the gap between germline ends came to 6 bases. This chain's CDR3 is CASSLEAVNTEAFF. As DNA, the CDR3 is TGTGCCAGCAGCTTAGAGGCGGTGAACACTGAAGCTTTCTTT. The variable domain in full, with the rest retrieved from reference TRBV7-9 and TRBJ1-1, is DTGVSQNPRHKITKRGQNVTFRCDPISEHNRLYWYRQTLGQGPEFLTYFQNEAQLEKSRLLSDRFSAERPKGSFSTLEIQRTEQGDSAMYLCASSLEAVNTEAFFGQGTRLTVV.

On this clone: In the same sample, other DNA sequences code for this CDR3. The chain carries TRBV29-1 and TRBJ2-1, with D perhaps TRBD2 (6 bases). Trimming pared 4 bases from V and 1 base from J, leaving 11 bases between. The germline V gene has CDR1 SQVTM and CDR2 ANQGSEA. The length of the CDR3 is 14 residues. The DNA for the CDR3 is TGCAGCGTTGTTAGCGGCTTTTCCTACAATGAGCAGTTCTTC. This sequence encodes CSVVSGFSYNEQFF.

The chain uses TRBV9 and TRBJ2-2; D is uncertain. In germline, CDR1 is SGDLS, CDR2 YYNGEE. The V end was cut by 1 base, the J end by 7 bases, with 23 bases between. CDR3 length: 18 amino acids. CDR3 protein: CASSVRPIDRRVRGELFF. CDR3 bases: TGTGCCAGCAGCGTAAGGCCCATAGATCGTAGGGTTCGCGGGGAGCTGTTTTTT. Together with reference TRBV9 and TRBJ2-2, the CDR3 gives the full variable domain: DSGVTQTPKHLITATGQRVTLRCSPRSGDLSVYWYQQSLDQGLQFLIQYYNGEERAKGNILERFSAQQFPDLHSELNLSSLELGDSALYFCASSVRPIDRRVRGELFFGEGSRLTVL.

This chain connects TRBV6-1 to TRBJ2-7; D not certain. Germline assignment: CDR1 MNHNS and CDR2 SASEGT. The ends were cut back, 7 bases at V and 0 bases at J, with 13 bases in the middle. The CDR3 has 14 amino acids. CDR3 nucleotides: TGTGCCAGCACCGAAGGGCTGAGCTCCTACGAGCAGTACTTC. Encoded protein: CASTEGLSSYEQYF.

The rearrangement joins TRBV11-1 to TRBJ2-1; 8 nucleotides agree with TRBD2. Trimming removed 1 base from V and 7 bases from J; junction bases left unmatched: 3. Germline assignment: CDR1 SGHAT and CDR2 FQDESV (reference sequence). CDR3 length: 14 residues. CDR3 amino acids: CASSLVLAENEQFF. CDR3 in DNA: TGTGCCAGCAGCTTAGTACTAGCGGAGAATGAGCAGTTCTTC.

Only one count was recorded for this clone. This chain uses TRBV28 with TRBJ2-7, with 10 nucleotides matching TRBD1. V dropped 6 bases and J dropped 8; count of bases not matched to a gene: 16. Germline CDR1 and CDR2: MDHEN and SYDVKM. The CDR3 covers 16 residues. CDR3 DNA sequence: TGTGCCAGCAGCCGTACCCCGGGACAGGGGCGCCTGAAGCAGTACTTC. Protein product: CASSRTPGQGRLKQYF.

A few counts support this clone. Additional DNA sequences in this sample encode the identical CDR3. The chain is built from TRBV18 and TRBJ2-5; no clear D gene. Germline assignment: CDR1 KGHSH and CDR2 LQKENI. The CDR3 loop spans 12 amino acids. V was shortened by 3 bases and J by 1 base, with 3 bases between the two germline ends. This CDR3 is CASSPLQETQYF. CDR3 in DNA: TGTGCCAGCTCACCCCTCCAAGAGACCCAGTACTTC.

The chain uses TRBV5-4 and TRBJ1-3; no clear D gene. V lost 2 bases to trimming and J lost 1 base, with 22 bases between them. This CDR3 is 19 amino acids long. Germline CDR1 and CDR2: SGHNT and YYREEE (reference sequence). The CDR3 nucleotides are TGTGCCAGCAGCTTTGGGCCAGTGATAAGCCACCAGTCTGGAAACACCATATATTTT. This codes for CASSFGPVISHQSGNTIYF. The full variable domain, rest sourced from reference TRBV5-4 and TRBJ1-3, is ETGVTQSPTHLIKTRGQQVTLRCSSQSGHNTVSWYQQALGQGPQFIFQYYREEENGRGNFPPRFSGLQFPNYSSELNVNALELDDSALYLCASSFGPVISHQSGNTIYFGEGSWLTVV.

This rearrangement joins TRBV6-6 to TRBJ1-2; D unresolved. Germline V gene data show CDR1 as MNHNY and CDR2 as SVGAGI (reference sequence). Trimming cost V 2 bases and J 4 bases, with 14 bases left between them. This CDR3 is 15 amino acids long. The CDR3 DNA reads TGTGCCAGCAGTTACGGGCCGGGTAGGAGCTATGGCTACACCTTC. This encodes CASSYGPGRSYGYTF.

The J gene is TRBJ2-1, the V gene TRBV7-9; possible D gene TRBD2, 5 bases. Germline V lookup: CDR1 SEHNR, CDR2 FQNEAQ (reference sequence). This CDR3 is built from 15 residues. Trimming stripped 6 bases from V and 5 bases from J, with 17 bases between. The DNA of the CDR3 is TGTGCCAGCAGACCTTGGGCGGGTTCCGACAATGAGCAGTTCTTC. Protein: CASRPWAGSDNEQFF. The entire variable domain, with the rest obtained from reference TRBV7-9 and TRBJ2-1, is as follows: DTGVSQNPRHKITKRGQNVTFRCDPISEHNRLYWYRQTLGQGPEFLTYFQNEAQLEKSRLLSDRFSAERPKGSFSTLEIQRTEQGDSAMYLCASRPWAGSDNEQFFGPGTRLTVL.

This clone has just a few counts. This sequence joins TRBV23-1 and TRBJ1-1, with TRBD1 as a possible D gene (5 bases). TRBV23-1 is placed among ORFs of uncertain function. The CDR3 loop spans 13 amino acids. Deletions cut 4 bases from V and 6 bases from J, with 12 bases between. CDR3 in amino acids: CASSPGAGAEAFF. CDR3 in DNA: TGCGCCAGCAGTCCTGGGGCGGGGGCTGAAGCTTTCTTT.

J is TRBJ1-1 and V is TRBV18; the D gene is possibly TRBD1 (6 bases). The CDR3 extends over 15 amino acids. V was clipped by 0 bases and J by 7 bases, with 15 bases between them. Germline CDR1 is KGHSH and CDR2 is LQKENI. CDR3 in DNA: TGTGCCAGCTCACCACCGACCGGGGGCTTGGGTGAAGCTTTCTTT. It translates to CASSPPTGGLGEAFF.